This paragraph reports one T cell receptor (beta chain). As yet, its antigen is unknown. Unmatched junction bases numbered 9, after V lost 7 bases and J lost 1 base. The germline CDR1 and CDR2 sequences are LNHDA and SQIVND (reference sequence). CDR3 length: 16 residues. PCR primers comprised 60 Vbeta and 13 Jbeta primers. This table comes from immunoSEQ multiplex PCR, and its TCRdb copy is limited to in-frame clones, with some not included. The sample consists of 95,000 to 150,000 clones, roughly 74% of them appearing once. This sample was taken from a study of cytomegalovirus exposure and HLA in healthy donors. Findings and caveats of the study: Three of the chains that were CMV-associated were confirmed in vitro to be specific for CMV antigens.

The sequencing sample was made of PBMCs. The TCR was taken from a man in his forties or fifties in good health and CMV-seronegative. The chain uses TRBV19 and TRBJ2-2; 7 bases fit TRBD2. DNA of the CDR3: TGTGCCAGTATGGGGGGGTGGGCAGAGAACACCGGGGAGCTGTTTTTT. It codes for CASMGGWAENTGELFF.